The TCR beta chain under discussion was sequenced for a study of blood T cell repertoires in COVID-19. At the level of the study: Collection of acute and convalescent COVID-19 samples took place in the United States, Italy and Spain.

Original processing methods: From reference gene primer amplification, estimates of nucleated cell counts were derived. Assay: immunoSEQ multiplex PCR; the TCRdb copy retains only in-frame clones and omits some. V, J and clone size are taken as reported in that table, and D and trimming were inferred from the DNA itself. This table holds about 480,000 clones, less than 90% found once. Those enrolled in Seattle joined during active infection and were followed longitudinally afterward. This CDR3 spans 13 amino acids. Germline values: CDR1 MNHEY, CDR2 SVGAGI. V trimming: 7 bases; J trimming: 3 bases; junction bases outside the gene matches: 4.

Sequencing used peripheral blood. The receptor comes from a woman aged 50 to 65 with COVID-19, enrolled during active disease. This chain connects TRBV6-5 to TRBJ2-5; 8 nucleotides align to TRBD2. CDR3 sequence: CASKAGGKETQYF. In DNA form, the CDR3 reads TGTGCCAGCAAGGCGGGGGGAAAAGAGACCCAGTACTTC.